These 30 T cell receptor beta chains were sequenced from one sample in a study of T cells after yellow fever vaccination. In TCRdb, the 5' RACE reads were re-called with MiXCR into one record per CDR3 protein. The table has some 110,000 distinct CDR3 sequences, 6.5% to 9% seen once. The sample here was CD8+ T cells sorted from PBMCs, taken 45 days after the yellow fever booster vaccination. Every receptor here comes from a man aged 25 to 40 who received the YFV17D yellow fever vaccine.

This chain joins TRBV4-1 and TRBJ2-7; D is unresolved. Trimming took off 4 bases at V and 0 bases at J, with 16 bases between the two ends. This CDR3 has 16 residues. In germline, CDR1 is MGHRA, CDR2 YSYEKL. The CDR3 nucleotides read TGCGCCAGCAGCCCAAGCGTAGGAGTAAACTCCTACGAGCAGTACTTC. Translated: CASSPSVGVNSYEQYF.

Ten or more counts support this clonotype. The CDR3 here is CASSPRTSGISYEQYF. The DNA of the CDR3 is TGTGCCAGCAGCCCGAGGACTAGCGGGATATCCTACGAGCAGTACTTC. The V and J genes are TRBV7-9 and TRBJ2-7; 12 bases map to TRBD2. The germline gives CDR1 SEHNR, CDR2 FQNEAQ (reference sequence). The V and J ends lost 5 bases and 1 base, in that order; junction bases with no gene match: 6. This CDR3 spans 16 amino acids.

This clonotype has just a few counts. The rearrangement uses TRBV27 and TRBJ2-3; 7 bases map to TRBD1. Per the germline V gene, CDR1 is MNHEY and CDR2 is SMNVEV (reference sequence). Germline trimming cut 8 bases from V and 1 base from J; bases unmatched to any gene: 9. The CDR3 totals 15 residues. The CDR3 here is CASQPGTARTDTQYF. The CDR3 region has the DNA TGTGCCAGCCAACCAGGGACAGCTCGCACAGATACGCAGTATTTT.

The rearrangement joins TRBV3-1 to TRBJ1-4; no clear D gene. Looked up from germline, CDR1 is LGHDT and CDR2 is YNNKEL (reference sequence). The length of the CDR3 is 16 residues. V was clipped by 0 bases and J by 10 bases, with 18 bases between them. The DNA of the CDR3 is TGTGCCAGCAGCCAAGATCCGGAAGACGCTTTCGGAAAACTGTTTTTT. This gives the protein CASSQDPEDAFGKLFF.

This clonotype was counted between two and nine times. The rearrangement joins TRBV3-1 to TRBJ2-1, with 8 bases matching TRBD2. Trimming took 6 bases from V and 4 from J; bases not matched to a gene: 8. The CDR3 is 15 amino acids. In germline, CDR1 is LGHDT, CDR2 YNNKEL (reference sequence). DNA of the CDR3: TGTGCCAGCAGTCTGGTATCTAGCGGGTACAATGAGCAGTTCTTC. Its protein is CASSLVSSGYNEQFF.

This clonotype was detected many times. The V and J genes are TRBV12-3 or TRBV12-4 and TRBJ2-7, with unresolved D. CDR3 size: 14 residues. With 3 bases removed from V and 6 bases from J, the gap between germline ends came to 15 bases. The CDR3 loop reads CASSFVPGRAEQYF. DNA for the CDR3: TGTGCCAGCAGTTTCGTGCCCGGCCGGGCCGAGCAGTACTTC.

V gene TRBV5-1 combines with J gene TRBJ2-1; TRBD2 matches at 8 bases. This CDR3 spans 16 amino acids. CDR1 SGHRS and CDR2 YFSETQ come from the germline V gene. Trimming cost V 3 bases and J 9 bases; bases outside gene matches: 14. CDR3 nucleotide sequence: TGCGCCAGCAGCTCAGTAAGCGGGAGTTTAACGGGTGAGCAGTTCTTC. Translation gives CASSSVSGSLTGEQFF.

The sample holds many counts of this clonotype. V gene TRBV12-3 or TRBV12-4 combines with J gene TRBJ1-1, with D possibly matching TRBD1 (5 bases). V gave up 6 bases and J gave up 6 bases, with 8 bases separating them. The CDR3 runs 11 residues. The CDR3 reads CASRMTAEAFF. CDR3 bases: TGTGCCAGCAGAATGACAGCTGAAGCTTTCTTT.

This clonotype was counted between two and nine times. This sequence joins TRBV7-9 and TRBJ1-5; D remains unclear. V shed 4 bases and J shed 2 bases, with 6 bases lying between them. CDR3 size: 13 residues. Germline CDR1 SEHNR, CDR2 FQNEAQ (reference sequence). The CDR3 protein is CASSSGGNQPQHF. Here the CDR3 DNA reads TGTGCCAGCAGCTCGGGTGGCAATCAGCCCCAGCATTTT.

The chain has TRBV14 and TRBJ2-7; 8 bases align to TRBD1. CDR3 length: 15 residues. Germline lookup yields CDR1 SGHDN and CDR2 FVKESK. J lost 5 bases, V lost 6 bases, and 12 bases had no gene match. Here the CDR3 reads CASRASGTGNHEQYF. The CDR3 DNA reads as TGTGCCAGCAGGGCGAGTGGGACAGGCAACCACGAGCAGTACTTC. Drawing the rest from reference TRBV14 and TRBJ2-7, the complete variable domain is EAGVTQFPSHSVIEKGQTVTLRCDPISGHDNLYWYRRVMGKEIKFLLHFVKESKQDESGMPNNRFLAERTGGTYSTLKVQPAELEDSGVYFCASRASGTGNHEQYFGPGTRLTVT.

This clonotype was counted only a few times. The V gene is TRBV20-1, the J gene TRBJ2-7; 9 positions match TRBD1. CDR1 is DFQATT, CDR2 SNEGSKA, per germline (reference sequence). The CDR3 loop spans 16 amino acids. Losses at the gene ends were 6 bases for V and 3 bases for J; bases not matched to a gene: 15. CDR3 coding DNA: TGCAGTGCCGCTCCGGGTGTTAGGACAGGGGACTACGAGCAGTACTTC. Its protein is CSAAPGVRTGDYEQYF.

This clonotype was recorded many times. The chain uses TRBV7-9 and TRBJ2-3; 7 nucleotides match TRBD2. The CDR3 sequence is 15 residues long. The germline V gene has CDR1 SEHNR and CDR2 FQNEAQ (reference sequence). Trimming at V came to 1 base and at J to 4 bases, leaving 5 bases not matched to a gene. The CDR3 sequence: CASSLVLAGADTQYF. CDR3 nucleotide sequence: TGTGCCAGCAGCTTAGTCCTTGCGGGAGCAGATACGCAGTATTTT.

This clonotype occurred a few times. This chain uses TRBV7-7 with TRBJ2-1, with 8 bases identical to TRBD2. The CDR3 has 16 residues. Germline V gene sequence: CDR1 SSHAT, CDR2 FNYEAQ (reference sequence). The J segment lost 7 bases and the V segment lost 1 base, leaving 9 bases of the junction unmatched. The CDR3 sequence: CASSLGEAGAGNEQFF. The CDR3 DNA reads as TGTGCCAGCAGCTTAGGGGAAGCGGGAGCGGGAAATGAGCAGTTCTTC.

Comments on this clonotype: This sequence may be a read error, since a much larger clone differs from it by one base. This chain connects TRBV28 to TRBJ2-7, with 9 bases matching TRBD1. J was trimmed by 5 bases and V by 4 bases; bases with no gene match: 6. CDR3 length: 14 residues. Germline CDR1 reads MDHEN; CDR2 reads SYDVKM. The CDR3 coding sequence is TGTGCCAGCAGTTCCCCGGGACAGGGTGACGAGCAGTACTTC. This sequence encodes CASSSPGQGDEQYF.

At least ten counts were recorded for this clonotype. The J gene is TRBJ2-7, the V gene TRBV12-3 or TRBV12-4; D is unclear. With 0 bases removed from V and 5 bases from J, the gap between germline ends came to 11 bases. The CDR3 covers 14 residues. DNA of the CDR3: TGTGCCAGCAGTTTAGCCGCCGCCGCGGACGAGCAGTACTTC. Its translation: CASSLAAAADEQYF.

Notes on this clonotype: A clone one base away is much larger, so this may be a read error. The chain recombines TRBV7-6 with TRBJ1-1; no definite D call. CDR1 SGHVS and CDR2 FNYEAQ come from the germline V gene. This CDR3 comprises 13 residues. Trimming removed 8 bases at V and 5 bases at J, with 15 bases between. CDR3 in amino acids: CASCARTGTEAFF. CDR3 DNA sequence: TGTGCCAGCTGCGCCCGGACGGGTACTGAAGCTTTCTTT. The whole variable domain, filled in from reference TRBV7-6 and TRBJ1-1, reads GAGVSQSPRYKVTKRGQDVALRCDPISGHVSLYWYRQALGQGPEFLTYFNYEAQQDKSGLPNDRFSAERPEGSISTLTIQRTEQRDSAMYRCASCARTGTEAFFGQGTRLTVV.

V is TRBV9 and J is TRBJ2-3; 14 bases align to TRBD2. This CDR3 is 16 amino acids long. Germline V gives CDR1 SGDLS, CDR2 YYNGEE. Unmatched junction bases numbered 10, after V lost 3 bases and J lost 10 bases. The CDR3 sequence: CASSAEPGLAGVAQYF. The CDR3 DNA is TGTGCCAGCAGCGCCGAACCGGGACTAGCGGGAGTTGCGCAGTATTTT.

About this clonotype itself: A clone one base away is much larger, so this may be a read error. This chain uses TRBV12-3 or TRBV12-4 with TRBJ2-5, with 7 nucleotides matching TRBD1. The CDR3 contains 13 residues. J was trimmed by 5 bases and V by 6 bases; bases with no gene match: 6. CDR3 loop: CASSHTGDETQYF. In nucleotides, the CDR3 is TGTGCCAGCAGCCACACAGGGGACGAGACCCAGTACTTC.

This clonotype was detected many times. The chain joins TRBV7-2 to TRBJ2-1, with D possibly being TRBD2 (5 bases). CDR1 and CDR2 (germline): SGHTA, FQGNSA. There are 15 residues in the CDR3. Deletions cut 1 base from V and 5 bases from J, with 12 bases between. The CDR3 DNA is TGTGCCAGCAGCTTAGAAGACTACCCGAACAATGAGCAGTTCTTC. Amino acids: CASSLEDYPNNEQFF.

This clonotype showed up many times. V and J are TRBV11-3 and TRBJ2-1; tentative D call: TRBD2 (5 bases). Germline loops: CDR1 SGHNT, CDR2 YENEEA. The germline V and J ends were trimmed by 1 base and 7 bases, with 14 bases remaining between them. CDR3 length equals 15 residues. DNA of the CDR3: TGTGCCAGCAGCTTAGGTGCGGGTGCTTTTAATGAGCAGTTCTTC. Amino acids: CASSLGAGAFNEQFF.

The sample holds many counts of this clonotype. The genes are TRBV6-5 and TRBJ2-7; 8 bases line up with TRBD2. This CDR3 is built from 14 residues. V dropped 2 bases and J dropped 2; count of bases not matched to a gene: 2. The V gene's germline CDR1 is MNHEY and CDR2 SVGAGI. CDR3 bases: TGTGCCAGCAGTTACAGCGGGAGCGCCTACGAGCAGTACTTC. This gives the protein CASSYSGSAYEQYF.

The chain combines TRBV12-3 or TRBV12-4 with TRBJ2-2, with 11 bases identical to TRBD2. The CDR3 spans 17 residues. The trim removed 3 bases at V and 5 bases at J, leaving 8 bases unmatched. The CDR3 region has the DNA TGTGCCAGCAGTTTGGTTAGCGGGAGGGCCGTTACCGGGGAGCTGTTTTTT. This sequence encodes CASSLVSGRAVTGELFF.

This clonotype was seen only a few times. This chain joins TRBV6-1 and TRBJ2-7, with TRBD2 identical over 8 bases. Germline CDR1 reads MNHNS; CDR2 reads SASEGT. The V segment lost 4 bases and the J segment 5 bases; nucleotides outside the gene matches: 10. The CDR3 contains 15 residues. This CDR3 is CASSGTSRGIHEQYF. The CDR3 DNA reads as TGTGCCAGCAGTGGGACTAGCCGGGGCATCCACGAGCAGTACTTC.

This clonotype was recorded at least ten times. This chain uses TRBV15 with TRBJ2-2, with 7 bases identical to TRBD2. The J segment lost 0 bases and the V segment lost 4 bases, leaving 11 bases of the junction unmatched. Germline values: CDR1 LNHNV, CDR2 YYDKDF (reference sequence). The CDR3 is 18 amino acids. In DNA, the CDR3 is TGTGCCACCAGCACAACTAGCGCCGTAGGGCCGAACACCGGGGAGCTGTTTTTT. Translating gives CATSTTSAVGPNTGELFF.

In its sample, this clonotype was seen many times. This sequence joins TRBV29-1 and TRBJ2-1; 9 positions match TRBD2. This CDR3 spans 13 amino acids. Trimming removed 2 bases from V and 7 bases from J; junction bases left unmatched: 3. Germline V gives CDR1 SQVTM, CDR2 ANQGSEA. The CDR3 spells CSVELAGINEQFF. The CDR3 DNA sequence: TGCAGCGTTGAACTAGCGGGAATTAATGAGCAGTTCTTC.

This clonotype was picked up many times. In DNA form, the CDR3 reads TGTGCCAGCAGCTTGGTTACCCCAGTGACCCAGTACTTC. This translates into CASSLVTPVTQYF. V and J are TRBV5-5 and TRBJ2-5, with no clear D. The germline CDR1 and CDR2 sequences are SGHKS and YYEKEE (reference sequence). Trimming removed 0 bases at V and 7 bases at J, with 10 bases between. The CDR3 loop spans 13 amino acids.

The table lists this clonotype with many counts. The rearrangement uses TRBV5-1 and TRBJ2-1, with 7 nucleotides matching TRBD1. The CDR3 is 12 amino acids. Trimming cost V 2 bases and J 8 bases; bases outside gene matches: 1. The germline gives CDR1 SGHRS, CDR2 YFSETQ. The CDR3 reads CASSFTGDEQFF. The CDR3 DNA reads TGCGCCAGCAGCTTCACAGGGGATGAGCAGTTCTTC.

The chain recombines TRBV29-1 with TRBJ1-2, with 9 bases that match TRBD1. CDR1 is SQVTM and CDR2 is ANQGSEA in the germline V gene. After removal of 7 bases from V and 3 bases from J, the junction contained 3 bases not matched to a gene. The CDR3 is 12 residues long. DNA of the CDR3: TGCAGCGCCCGGACAGGGGACTATGGCTACACCTTC. Residues: CSARTGDYGYTF. The full variable domain, completed using reference TRBV29-1 and TRBJ1-2, is SAVISQKPSRDICQRGTSLTIQCQVDSQVTMMFWYRQQPGQSLTLIATANQGSEATYESGFVIDKFPISRPNLTFSTLTVSNMSPEDSSIYLCSARTGDYGYTFGSGTRLTVV.

This clonotype was recorded once. The chain carries TRBV12-3 or TRBV12-4 and TRBJ1-5; no reliable D call. The CDR3 is made up of 14 amino acids. Trimming cost V 3 bases and J 4 bases, with 10 bases left between them. The CDR3 is CASSLNRENQPQHF. The CDR3 DNA follows: TGTGCCAGCAGTTTGAATCGGGAGAATCAGCCCCAGCATTTT.

This clonotype was seen at least ten times. The rearrangement uses TRBV7-8 and TRBJ2-7, with a possible D match to TRBD2 (5 bases). From germline, CDR1 is SGHVS and CDR2 FQNEAQ. CDR3 size: 15 residues. The ends were cut back, 5 bases at V and 4 bases at J, with 18 bases in the middle. Here the CDR3 DNA reads TGTGCCAGCAGCGTAGGCCTAGCCACCGTTTACGAGCAGTACTTC. Its protein is CASSVGLATVYEQYF. Complete variable domain (other parts from reference TRBV7-8 and TRBJ2-7): GAGVSQSPRYKVAKRGQDVALRCDPISGHVSLFWYQQALGQGPEFLTYFQNEAQLDKSGLPSDRFFAERPEGSVSTLKIQRTQQEDSAVYLCASSVGLATVYEQYFGPGTRLTVT.